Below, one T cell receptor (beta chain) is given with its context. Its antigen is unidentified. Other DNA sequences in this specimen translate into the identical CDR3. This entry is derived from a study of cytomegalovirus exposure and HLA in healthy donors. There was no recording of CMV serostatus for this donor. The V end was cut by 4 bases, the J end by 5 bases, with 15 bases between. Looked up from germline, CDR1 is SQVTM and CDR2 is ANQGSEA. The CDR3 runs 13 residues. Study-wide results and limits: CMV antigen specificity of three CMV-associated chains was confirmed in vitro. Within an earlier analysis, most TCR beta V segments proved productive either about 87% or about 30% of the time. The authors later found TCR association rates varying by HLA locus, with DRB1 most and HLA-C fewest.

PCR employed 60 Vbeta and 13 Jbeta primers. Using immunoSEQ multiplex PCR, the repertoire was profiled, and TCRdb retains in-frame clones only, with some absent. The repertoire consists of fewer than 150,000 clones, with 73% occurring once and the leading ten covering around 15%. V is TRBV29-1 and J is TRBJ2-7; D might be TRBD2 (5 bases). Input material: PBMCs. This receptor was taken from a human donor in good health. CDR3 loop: CSVGTGKGHEQYF. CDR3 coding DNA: TGCAGCGTTGGGACCGGGAAAGGTCACGAGCAGTACTTC.